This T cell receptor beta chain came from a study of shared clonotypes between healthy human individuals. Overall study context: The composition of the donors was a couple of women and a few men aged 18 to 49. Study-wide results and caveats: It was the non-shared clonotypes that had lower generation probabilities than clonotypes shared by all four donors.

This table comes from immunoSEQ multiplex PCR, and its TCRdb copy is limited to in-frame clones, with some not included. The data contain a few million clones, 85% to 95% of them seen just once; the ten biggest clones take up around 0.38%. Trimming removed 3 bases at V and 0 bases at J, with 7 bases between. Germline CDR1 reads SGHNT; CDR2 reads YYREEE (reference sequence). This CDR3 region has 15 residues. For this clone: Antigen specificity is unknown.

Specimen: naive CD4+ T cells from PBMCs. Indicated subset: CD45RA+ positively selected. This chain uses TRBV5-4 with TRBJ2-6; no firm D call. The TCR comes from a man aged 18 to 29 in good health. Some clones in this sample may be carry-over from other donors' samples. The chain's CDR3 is CASSWARSGANVLTF. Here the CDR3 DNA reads TGTGCCAGCAGCTGGGCCCGCTCTGGGGCCAACGTCCTGACTTTC.